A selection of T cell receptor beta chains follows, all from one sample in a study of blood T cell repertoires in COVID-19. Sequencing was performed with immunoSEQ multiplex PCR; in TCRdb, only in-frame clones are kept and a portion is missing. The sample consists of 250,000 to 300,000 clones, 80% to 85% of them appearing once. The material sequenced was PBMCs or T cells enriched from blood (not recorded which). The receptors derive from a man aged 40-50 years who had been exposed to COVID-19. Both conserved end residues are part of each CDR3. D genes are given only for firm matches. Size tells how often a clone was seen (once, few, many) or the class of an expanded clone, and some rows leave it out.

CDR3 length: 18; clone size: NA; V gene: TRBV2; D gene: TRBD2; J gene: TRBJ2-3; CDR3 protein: CASSDGTSGRSGTDTQYF; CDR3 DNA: TGTGCCAGCAGTGACGGGACTAGCGGGAGATCGGGCACAGATACGCAGTATTTT
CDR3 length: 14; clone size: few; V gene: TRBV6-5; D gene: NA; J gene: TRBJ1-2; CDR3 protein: CASTPFLDSNGYTF; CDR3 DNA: TGTGCCAGCACCCCATTCTTAGACAGCAATGGCTACACCTTC
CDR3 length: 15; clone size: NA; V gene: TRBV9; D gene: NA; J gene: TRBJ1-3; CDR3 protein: CASSASPIFGNTIYF; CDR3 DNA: TGTGCCAGCAGCGCAAGCCCTATCTTTGGAAACACCATATATTTT
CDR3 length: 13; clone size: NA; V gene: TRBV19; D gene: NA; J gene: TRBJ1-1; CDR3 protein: CASSIGQNTEAFF; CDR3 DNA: TGTGCCAGTAGTATAGGGCAGAACACTGAAGCTTTCTTT
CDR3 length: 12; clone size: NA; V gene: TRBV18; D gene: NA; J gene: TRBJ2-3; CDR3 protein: CASSTPADTQYF; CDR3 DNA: TGTGCCAGCTCAACTCCCGCCGATACGCAGTATTTT
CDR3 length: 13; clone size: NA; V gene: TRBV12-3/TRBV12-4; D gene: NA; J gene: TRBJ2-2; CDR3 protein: CASSPTGGEELFF; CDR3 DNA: TGTGCCAGCAGCCCTACCGGGGGTGAGGAGCTGTTTTTT
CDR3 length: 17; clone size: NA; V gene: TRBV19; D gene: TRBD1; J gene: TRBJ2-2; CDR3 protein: CASSIAGTVLNTGELFF; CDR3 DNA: TGTGCCAGTAGTATAGCCGGGACAGTCCTGAACACCGGGGAGCTGTTTTTT
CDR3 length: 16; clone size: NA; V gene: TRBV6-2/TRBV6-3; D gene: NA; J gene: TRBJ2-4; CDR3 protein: CASSYLLDRTFNIQYF; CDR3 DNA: TGTGCCAGCAGTTACCTCCTAGACAGAACCTTTAACATTCAGTACTTC
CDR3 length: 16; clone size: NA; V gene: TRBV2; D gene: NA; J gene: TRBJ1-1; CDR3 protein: CASSDGADWGTSEAFF; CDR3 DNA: TGTGCCAGCAGTGATGGGGCGGATTGGGGAACATCTGAAGCTTTCTTT
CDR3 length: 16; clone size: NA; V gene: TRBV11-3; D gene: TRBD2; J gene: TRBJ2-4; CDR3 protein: CASSLAPLAGGNIQYF; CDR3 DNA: TGTGCCAGCAGCTTAGCTCCACTAGCGGGAGGGAACATTCAGTACTTC
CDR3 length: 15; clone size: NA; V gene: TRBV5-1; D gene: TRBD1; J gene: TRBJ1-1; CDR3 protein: CASSLGGQWDTEAFF; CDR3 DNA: TGCGCCAGCAGCTTGGGGGGACAGTGGGACACTGAAGCTTTCTTT
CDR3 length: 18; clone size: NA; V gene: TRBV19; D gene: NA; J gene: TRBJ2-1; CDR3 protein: CASNNGLSGQGRYNEQFF; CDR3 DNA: TGTGCCAGTAATAACGGACTGAGCGGCCAAGGACGCTACAATGAGCAGTTCTTC
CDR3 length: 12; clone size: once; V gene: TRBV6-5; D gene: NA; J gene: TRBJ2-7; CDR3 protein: CASFEGTYEQYF; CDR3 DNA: TGTGCCAGCTTTGAGGGAACCTACGAGCAGTACTTC
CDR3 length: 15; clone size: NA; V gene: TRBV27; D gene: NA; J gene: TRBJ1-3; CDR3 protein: CASSFTANSGNTIYF; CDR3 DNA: TGTGCCAGCAGTTTCACAGCCAACTCTGGAAACACCATATATTTT
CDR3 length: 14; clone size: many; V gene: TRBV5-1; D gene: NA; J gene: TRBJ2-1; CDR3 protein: CASSLGSAYNEQFF; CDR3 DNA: TGCGCCAGCAGCTTGGGGAGCGCCTACAATGAGCAGTTCTTC
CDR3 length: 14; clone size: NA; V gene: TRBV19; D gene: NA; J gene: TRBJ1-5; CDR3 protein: CASSMGEGHQPQHF; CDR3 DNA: TGTGCCAGTAGTATGGGGGAGGGACATCAGCCCCAGCATTTT
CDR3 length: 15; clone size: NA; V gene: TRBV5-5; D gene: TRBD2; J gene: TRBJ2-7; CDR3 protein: CASSFLSGPDYEQYF; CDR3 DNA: TGTGCCAGCAGCTTCCTTAGCGGGCCAGACTACGAGCAGTACTTC
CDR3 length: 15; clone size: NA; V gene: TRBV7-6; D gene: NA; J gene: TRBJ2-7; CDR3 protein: CASGRGSQPSAEQYF; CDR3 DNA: TGTGCCAGCGGCCGAGGCTCCCAACCCTCTGCCGAGCAGTACTTC
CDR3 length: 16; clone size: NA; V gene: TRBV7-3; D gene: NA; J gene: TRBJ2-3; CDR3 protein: CASSTGLIRNTDTQYF; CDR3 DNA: TGTGCCAGCAGCACGGGACTCATAAGAAACACAGATACGCAGTATTTT
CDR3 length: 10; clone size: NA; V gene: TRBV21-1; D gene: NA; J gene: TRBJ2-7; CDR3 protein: CASSKGQGTF; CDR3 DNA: TGTGCCAGCAGCAAGGGACAGGGGACCTTC
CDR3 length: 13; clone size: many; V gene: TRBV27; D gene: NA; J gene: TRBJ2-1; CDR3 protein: CASSARGFSEQFF; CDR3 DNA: TGTGCCAGCAGTGCAAGAGGATTCAGTGAGCAGTTCTTC
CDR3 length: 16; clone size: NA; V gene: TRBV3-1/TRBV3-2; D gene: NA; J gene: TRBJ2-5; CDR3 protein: CASSQVNRGIQETQYF; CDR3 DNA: TGTGCCAGCAGCCAAGTGAATCGCGGGATACAAGAGACCCAGTACTTC